The rows below give T cell receptor beta chains drawn from one sample of a study of T cell changes during pregnancy in multiple sclerosis. The method was immunoSEQ multiplex PCR; TCRdb's version includes in-frame clones alone and lacks a portion of them. This table holds tens of thousands of clones, roughly 92% found once. Sequenced here: peripheral blood, sampled in the third trimester of pregnancy. These receptors were collected from a female donor in good health, enrolled as a control in a pregnancy study. Each CDR3 is given with its conserved first and last residue. D genes are given only for firm matches. Size is stated for part of the rows, as once, few or many counts, or as a class when the clone is expanded.

d_gene | j_gene | abundance | v_gene | CDR3aa | CDR3nt
NA | TRBJ2-6 | once | TRBV5-1 | CASSLRQAAGANVLTF | TGCGCCAGCAGCCTTAGACAGGCGGCGGGGGCCAACGTCCTGACTTTC
TRBD2 | TRBJ2-6 | NA | TRBV28 | CASRGRAGANVLTF | TGTGCCAGCAGAGGGAGGGCTGGGGCCAACGTCCTGACTTTC
NA | TRBJ1-1 | NA | TRBV28 | CASSTQVGYTMNTEAFF | TGTGCCAGCAGCACACAGGTGGGCTATACTATGAACACTGAAGCTTTCTTT
TRBD1 | TRBJ2-1 | NA | TRBV5-1 | CASSLGVQGSYNEQFF | TGCGCCAGCAGCTTGGGGGTACAGGGGTCCTACAATGAGCAGTTCTTC
TRBD1 | TRBJ1-1 | NA | TRBV5-1 | CASSLQGVGMNTEAFF | TGCGCCAGCAGCTTGCAGGGGGTGGGGATGAACACTGAAGCTTTCTTT
NA | TRBJ2-4 | NA | TRBV5-6 | CASSSSAGFIQYF | TGTGCCAGCAGTTCCTCAGCAGGCTTCATTCAGTACTTC
NA | TRBJ2-3 | once | TRBV28 | CASSHGGSSTDTQYF | TGTGCCAGCAGTCATGGGGGGTCTAGCACAGATACGCAGTATTTT
NA | TRBJ2-3 | NA | TRBV10-1 | CASPQREWADTQYF | TGCGCCAGCCCTCAACGGGAGTGGGCAGATACGCAGTATTTT
NA | TRBJ2-5 | NA | TRBV18 | CASSKTTEETQYF | TGTGCCAGCTCCAAGACTACGGAAGAGACCCAGTACTTC
NA | TRBJ2-7 | NA | TRBV5-5 | CASSWGLTGYEQYF | TGTGCCAGCAGCTGGGGGCTAACAGGGTACGAGCAGTACTTC
TRBD1 | TRBJ1-1 | NA | TRBV5-1 | CASSFTGGLNTEAFF | TGCGCCAGCAGCTTTACAGGGGGCTTAAACACTGAAGCTTTCTTT
NA | TRBJ2-2 | once | TRBV14 | CASSQDFIRVSSGELFF | TGTGCCAGCAGCCAAGATTTTATACGGGTGTCGTCCGGGGAGCTGTTTTTT
NA | TRBJ1-2 | once | TRBV20-1 | CSASGGWGYTF | TGCAGTGCTAGTGGGGGGTGGGGCTACACCTTC
NA | TRBJ1-6 | few | TRBV25-1 | CASSSGYNSPLHF | TGTGCCAGCAGTTCGGGGTATAATTCACCCCTCCACTTT
NA | TRBJ2-7 | NA | TRBV9 | CASSVGADDSYEQYF | TGTGCCAGCAGCGTAGGGGCAGATGACTCCTACGAGCAGTACTTC
TRBD1 | TRBJ1-2 | NA | TRBV19 | CASSILTGGNGYTF | TGTGCCAGTAGTATACTGACAGGGGGCAACGGCTACACCTTC
NA | TRBJ1-1 | NA | TRBV10-3 | CATQGHQETEAFF | TGTGCCACCCAGGGGCACCAAGAAACTGAAGCTTTCTTT
TRBD2 | TRBJ2-1 | NA | TRBV7-8 | CASSVSRTSLWNAHEQFF | TGTGCCAGCAGCGTGAGTCGGACTAGTTTGTGGAATGCTCATGAGCAGTTCTTC
TRBD1 | TRBJ1-1 | NA | TRBV5-1 | CASRQGATEAFF | TGCGCCAGCAGGCAGGGGGCAACTGAAGCTTTCTTT
NA | TRBJ2-2 | NA | TRBV7-9 | CASSLGAGRELFF | TGTGCCAGCAGCTTAGGCGCGGGCCGGGAGCTGTTTTTT
TRBD1 | TRBJ2-2 | few | TRBV18 | CASSPRDSTTGELFF | TGTGCCAGCTCACCTCGGGACAGCACCACCGGGGAGCTGTTTTTT
NA | TRBJ1-1 | NA | TRBV5-5 | CASSLGLPGTEAFF | TGTGCCAGCAGCTTGGGGCTTCCGGGGACTGAAGCTTTCTTT
TRBD2 | TRBJ2-1 | once | TRBV7-2 | CASSLSGSDEQFF | TGTGCCAGCAGCTTGAGCGGGAGCGATGAGCAGTTCTTC
TRBD2 | TRBJ2-3 | NA | TRBV29-1 | CSVLTILAGDLDTQYF | TGCAGCGTACTGACCATACTAGCGGGAGATTTAGATACGCAGTATTTT
TRBD1 | TRBJ1-6 | NA | TRBV10-3 | CAITDRGNSPLHF | TGTGCCATCACAGACAGGGGGAATTCACCCCTCCACTTT
TRBD2 | TRBJ2-2 | NA | TRBV28 | CATLAGGGTGELFF | TGTGCCACACTAGCGGGGGGAGGCACCGGGGAGCTGTTTTTT
NA | TRBJ1-2 | once | TRBV6-6 | CASRYPREDYGYTF | TGTGCCAGCAGATACCCTCGAGAGGACTATGGCTACACCTTC
TRBD2 | TRBJ2-1 | NA | TRBV6-1 | CASSEPGLAAYNEQFF | TGTGCCAGCAGTGAGCCGGGACTAGCGGCCTACAATGAGCAGTTCTTC
NA | TRBJ1-5 | NA | TRBV4-1 | CASSQDNARGRGDQPQHF | TGCGCCAGCAGCCAAGACAATGCCAGGGGCAGAGGTGATCAGCCCCAGCATTTT
TRBD1 | TRBJ2-7 | NA | TRBV19 | CATGQGAREQYF | TGTGCCACGGGACAGGGGGCGCGGGAGCAGTACTTC
NA | TRBJ2-3 | once | TRBV7-8 | CASSPGTADTQYF | TGTGCCAGCAGCCCGGGAACCGCAGATACGCAGTATTTT
NA | TRBJ1-2 | NA | TRBV19 | CASSIEAGVHGYTF | TGTGCCAGTAGTATAGAAGCAGGGGTCCATGGCTACACCTTC